This TCR beta chain was identified during a study of cytomegalovirus exposure and HLA in healthy donors. 13 Jbeta primers and 60 Vbeta primers were used for the PCR. In the authors' workflow: Among the unique TCR beta chains that a later analysis counted, roughly 80 million in all, 9.5 million to 11 million were shared. Produced via immunoSEQ multiplex PCR; TCRdb's table is partial and in-frame only. Clonal size and the V and J genes are those of that table, whereas D and trimming came from the DNA. The top ten clones hold about 3.9% of a sample with 100,000 to 150,000 clones, more than 70% of them seen once. Study-wide results and limits: HLA alleles showed associations with about 17,000 TCR beta sequences in a later analysis, at a 0.05 false discovery rate.

Concerning this clone itself: The target antigen is unknown.

The length of the CDR3 is 18 residues. The TCR sequence derives from a man in his fifties or sixties in good health and CMV-seropositive. The sequenced sample consisted of PBMCs. The gene calls are TRBV12-2 and TRBJ2-3; the table's D call of TRBD2 was not tested on the DNA. TRBV12-2 is designated a pseudogene. The CDR3 spells CASRLGEASGRLTDTQYF. Written as DNA, the CDR3 is TGTGCAAGTCGCTTAGGTGAGGCTAGCGGGAGGTTGACAGATACGCAGTATTTT.